This TCR beta chain is drawn from a study of CD8+CD57+ T cells in acquired aplastic anemia. In patients chosen for sequencing, flow cytometry had shown CD8+CD57+ cell expansion. This CDR3 contains 13 residues. The germline V gene encodes CDR1 ENHRY and CDR2 SYGVKD. Trimming removed 4 bases from V and 7 bases from J, with 8 bases in between. Genomic DNA constituted the template upon which TCR beta VDJ and CDR3 profiling was performed. TCRdb re-called the reads through MiXCR, storing one row per CDR3 protein. This table has 200,000 to 250,000 distinct CDR3 sequences, about half appearing once. The clonotype was recovered from a human donor with aplastic anemia. The sample taken for sequencing was sorted CD4+, CD8+, or CD8+CD57+ T cells (not recorded which) from PBMCs. The chain employs TRBV10-3 and TRBJ1-6, with unresolved D. This chain's CDR3 is CAISGDLNSPLHF. The CDR3 DNA follows: TGTGCCATCAGTGGTGACCTGAATTCACCCCTCCACTTT.